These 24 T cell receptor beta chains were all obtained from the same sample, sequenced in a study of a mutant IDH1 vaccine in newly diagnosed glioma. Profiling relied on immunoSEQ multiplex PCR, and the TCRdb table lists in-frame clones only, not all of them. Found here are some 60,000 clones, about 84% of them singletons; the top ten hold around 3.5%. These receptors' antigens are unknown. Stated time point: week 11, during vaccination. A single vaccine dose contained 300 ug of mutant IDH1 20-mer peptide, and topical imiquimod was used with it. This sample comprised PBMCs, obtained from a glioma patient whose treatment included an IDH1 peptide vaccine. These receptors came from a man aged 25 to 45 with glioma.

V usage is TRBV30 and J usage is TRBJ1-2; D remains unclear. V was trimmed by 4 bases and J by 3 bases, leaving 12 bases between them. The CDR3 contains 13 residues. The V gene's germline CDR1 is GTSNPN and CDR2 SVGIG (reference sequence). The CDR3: CAWTAGRYYGYTF. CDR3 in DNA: TGTGCCTGGACAGCAGGACGATACTATGGCTACACCTTC.

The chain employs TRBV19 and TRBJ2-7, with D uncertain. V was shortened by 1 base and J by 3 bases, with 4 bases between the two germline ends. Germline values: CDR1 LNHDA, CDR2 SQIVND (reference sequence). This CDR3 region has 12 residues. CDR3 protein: CASSIGGYEQYF. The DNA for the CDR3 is TGTGCCAGTAGTATAGGCGGCTACGAGCAGTACTTC.

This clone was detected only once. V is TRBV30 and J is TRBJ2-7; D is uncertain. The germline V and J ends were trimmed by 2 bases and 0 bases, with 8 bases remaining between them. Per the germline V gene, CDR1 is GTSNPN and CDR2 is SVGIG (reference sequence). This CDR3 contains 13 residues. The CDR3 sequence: CAWSLDGSYEQYF. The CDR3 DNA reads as TGTGCCTGGAGTTTAGACGGCTCCTACGAGCAGTACTTC.

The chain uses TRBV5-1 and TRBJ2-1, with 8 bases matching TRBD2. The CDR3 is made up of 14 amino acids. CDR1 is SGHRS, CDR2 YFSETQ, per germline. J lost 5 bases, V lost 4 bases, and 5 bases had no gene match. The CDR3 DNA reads TGCGCCAGCAGCCCAGCGGGGGTAAACAATGAGCAGTTCTTC. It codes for CASSPAGVNNEQFF.

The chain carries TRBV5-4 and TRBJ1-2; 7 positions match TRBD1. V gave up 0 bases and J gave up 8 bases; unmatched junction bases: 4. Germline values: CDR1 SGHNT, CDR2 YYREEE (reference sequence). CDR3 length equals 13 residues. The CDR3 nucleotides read TGTGCCAGCAGCTTGGAGACAGGGCGAGGCTACACCTTC. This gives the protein CASSLETGRGYTF.

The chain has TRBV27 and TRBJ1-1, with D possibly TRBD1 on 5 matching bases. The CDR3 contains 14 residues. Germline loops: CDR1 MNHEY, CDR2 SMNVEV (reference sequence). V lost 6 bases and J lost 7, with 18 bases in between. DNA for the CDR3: TGTGCCAGCAGCGCCGGGACCCAGGTGGGTGAAGCTTTCTTT. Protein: CASSAGTQVGEAFF.

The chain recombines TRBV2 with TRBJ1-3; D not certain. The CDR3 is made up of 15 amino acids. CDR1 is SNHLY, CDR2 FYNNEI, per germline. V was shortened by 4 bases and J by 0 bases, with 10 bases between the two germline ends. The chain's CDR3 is CASSVRPISGNTIYF. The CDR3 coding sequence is TGTGCCAGCAGTGTTCGGCCGATCTCTGGAAACACCATATATTTT.

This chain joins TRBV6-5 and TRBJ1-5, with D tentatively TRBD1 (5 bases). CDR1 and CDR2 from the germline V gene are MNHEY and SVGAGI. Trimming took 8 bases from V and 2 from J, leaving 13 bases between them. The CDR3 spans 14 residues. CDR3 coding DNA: TGTGCCAGCTCCCGCGGGGGACGCAATCAGCCCCAGCATTTT. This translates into CASSRGGRNQPQHF.

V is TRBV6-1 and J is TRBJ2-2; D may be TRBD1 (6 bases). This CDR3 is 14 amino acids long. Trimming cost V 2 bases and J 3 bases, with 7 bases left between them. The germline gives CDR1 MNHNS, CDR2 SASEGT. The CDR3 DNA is TGTGCCAGCAGTGAAAACAGGGACACCGGGGAGCTGTTTTTT. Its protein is CASSENRDTGELFF.

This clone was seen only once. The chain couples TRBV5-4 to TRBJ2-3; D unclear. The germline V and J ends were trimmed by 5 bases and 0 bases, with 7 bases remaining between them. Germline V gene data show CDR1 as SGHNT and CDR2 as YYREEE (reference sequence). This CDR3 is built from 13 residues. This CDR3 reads CASRQHSTDTQYF. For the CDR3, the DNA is TGTGCCAGCAGACAACATAGCACAGATACGCAGTATTTT.

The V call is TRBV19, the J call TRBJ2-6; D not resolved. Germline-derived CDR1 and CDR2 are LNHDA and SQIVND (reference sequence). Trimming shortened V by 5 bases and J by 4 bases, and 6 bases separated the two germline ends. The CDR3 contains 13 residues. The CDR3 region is CASSPRGANVLTF. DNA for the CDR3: TGTGCCAGTAGTCCCAGGGGGGCCAACGTCCTGACTTTC.

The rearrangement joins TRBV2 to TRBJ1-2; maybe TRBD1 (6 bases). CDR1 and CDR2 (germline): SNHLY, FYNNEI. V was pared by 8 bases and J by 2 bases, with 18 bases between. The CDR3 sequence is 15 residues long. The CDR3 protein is CASFPWGQGNYGYTF. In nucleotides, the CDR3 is TGTGCCAGCTTTCCCTGGGGGCAGGGGAACTATGGCTACACCTTC.

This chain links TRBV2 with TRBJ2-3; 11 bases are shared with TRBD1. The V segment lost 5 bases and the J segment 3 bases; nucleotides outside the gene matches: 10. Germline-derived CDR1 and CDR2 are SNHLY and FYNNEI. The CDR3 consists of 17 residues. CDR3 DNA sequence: TGTGCCAGCAGTCGGTTACGGACAGGGGGCGCGACAGATACGCAGTATTTT. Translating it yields CASSRLRTGGATDTQYF.

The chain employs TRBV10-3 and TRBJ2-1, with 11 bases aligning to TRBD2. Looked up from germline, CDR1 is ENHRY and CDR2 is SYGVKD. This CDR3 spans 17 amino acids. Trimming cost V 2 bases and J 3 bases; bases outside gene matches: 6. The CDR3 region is CAISELAGGRYYNEQFF. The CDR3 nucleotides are TGTGCCATCAGTGAGCTAGCGGGAGGCAGATACTACAATGAGCAGTTCTTC.

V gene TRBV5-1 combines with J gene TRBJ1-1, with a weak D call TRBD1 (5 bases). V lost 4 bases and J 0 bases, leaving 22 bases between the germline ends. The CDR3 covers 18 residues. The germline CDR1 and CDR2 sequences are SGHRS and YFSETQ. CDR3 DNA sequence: TGCGCCAGCAGCCGATTTCGAGGGGAGGATCTCATGAACACTGAAGCTTTCTTT. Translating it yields CASSRFRGEDLMNTEAFF.

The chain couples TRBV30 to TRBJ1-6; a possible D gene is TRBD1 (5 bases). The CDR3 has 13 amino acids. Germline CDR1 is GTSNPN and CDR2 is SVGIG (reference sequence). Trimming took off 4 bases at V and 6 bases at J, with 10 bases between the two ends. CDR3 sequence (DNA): TGTGCCTGGAAAGGACAAATTAATTCACCCCTCCACTTT. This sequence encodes CAWKGQINSPLHF.

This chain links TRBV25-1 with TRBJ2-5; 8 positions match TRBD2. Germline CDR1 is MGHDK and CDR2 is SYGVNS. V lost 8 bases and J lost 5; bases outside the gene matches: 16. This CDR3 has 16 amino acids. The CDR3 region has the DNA TGTGCCAGCGGGAGGGGGACTAGTTCGTTAAGGGAGACCCAGTACTTC. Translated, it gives CASGRGTSSLRETQYF.

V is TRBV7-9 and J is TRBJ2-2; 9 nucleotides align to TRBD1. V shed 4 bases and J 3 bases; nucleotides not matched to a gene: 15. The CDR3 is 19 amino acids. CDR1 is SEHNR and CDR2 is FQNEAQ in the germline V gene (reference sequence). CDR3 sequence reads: CASSSTRFRDREDTGELFF. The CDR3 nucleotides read TGTGCCAGCAGCTCCACTCGCTTCCGGGACAGGGAGGACACCGGGGAGCTGTTTTTT. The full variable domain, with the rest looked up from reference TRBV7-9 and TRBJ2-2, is DTGVSQNPRHKITKRGQNVTFRCDPISEHNRLYWYRQTLGQGPEFLTYFQNEAQLEKSRLLSDRFSAERPKGSFSTLEIQRTEQGDSAMYLCASSSTRFRDREDTGELFFGEGSRLTVL.

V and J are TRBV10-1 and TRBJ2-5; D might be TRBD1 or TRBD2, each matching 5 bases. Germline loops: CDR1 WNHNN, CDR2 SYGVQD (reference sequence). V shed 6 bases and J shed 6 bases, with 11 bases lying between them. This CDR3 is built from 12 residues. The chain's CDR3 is CASRGGGKTQYF. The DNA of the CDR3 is TGCGCCAGCAGAGGTGGGGGAAAGACCCAGTACTTC.

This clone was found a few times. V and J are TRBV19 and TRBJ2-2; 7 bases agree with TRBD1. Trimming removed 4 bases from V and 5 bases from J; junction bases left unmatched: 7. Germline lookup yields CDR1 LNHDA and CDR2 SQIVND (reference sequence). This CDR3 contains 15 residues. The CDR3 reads CASSNLGQATGELFF. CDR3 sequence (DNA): TGTGCCAGTAGTAACCTCGGACAGGCTACCGGGGAGCTGTTTTTT.

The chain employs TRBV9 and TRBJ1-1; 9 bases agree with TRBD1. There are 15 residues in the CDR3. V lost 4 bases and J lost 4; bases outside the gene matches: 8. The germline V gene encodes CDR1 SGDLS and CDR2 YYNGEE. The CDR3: CASSTGQGPVTEAFF. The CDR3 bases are TGTGCCAGCAGCACCGGACAGGGGCCTGTCACTGAAGCTTTCTTT.

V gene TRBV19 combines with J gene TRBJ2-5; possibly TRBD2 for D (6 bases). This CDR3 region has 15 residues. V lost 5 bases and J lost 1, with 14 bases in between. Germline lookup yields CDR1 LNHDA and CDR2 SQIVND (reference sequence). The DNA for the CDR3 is TGTGCCAGTAGTCCACGCGGGACTCTCCAAGAGACCCAGTACTTC. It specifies CASSPRGTLQETQYF.

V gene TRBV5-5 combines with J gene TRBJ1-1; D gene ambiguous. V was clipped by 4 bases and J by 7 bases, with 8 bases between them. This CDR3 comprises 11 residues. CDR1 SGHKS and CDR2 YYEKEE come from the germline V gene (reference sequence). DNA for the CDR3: TGTGCCAGCAGCCTGGAATATGAAGCTTTCTTT. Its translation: CASSLEYEAFF.

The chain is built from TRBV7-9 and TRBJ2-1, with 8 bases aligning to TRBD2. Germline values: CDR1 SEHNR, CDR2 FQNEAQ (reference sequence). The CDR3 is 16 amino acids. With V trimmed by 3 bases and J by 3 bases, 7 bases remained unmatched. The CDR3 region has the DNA TGTGCCAGCAGCTTTTCACTAGCGGAACTCTACAATGAGCAGTTCTTC. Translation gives CASSFSLAELYNEQFF.